Presented here are 6 T cell receptor beta chains from one specimen sequenced in a study of CD8+ T cells in alopecia areata. cDNA prepared by RNA extraction and subsequent reverse transcription served as the template for sequencing. Assay used: immunoSEQ multiplex PCR; TCRdb lists only in-frame clones, some missing. The sample yields roughly 280,000 clones, approximately 60% seen once. Treatment meaning: oral pan-JAK inhibitor, 5-10 mg twice daily. The sequencing here drew on CD4+ T cells sorted from blood, taken around week 52, from a patient treated with tofacitinib. The receptors stem from a human donor with alopecia areata.

The gene calls are TRBV27 and TRBJ2-6; no clear D. V lost 5 bases and J lost 1, with 15 bases in between. The CDR3 spans 17 residues. In germline, CDR1 is MNHEY, CDR2 SMNVEV (reference sequence). The CDR3 DNA reads TGTGCCAGCAGTGACCAGGTCGCGGCATCTGGGGCCAACGTCCTGACTTTC. Translated: CASSDQVAASGANVLTF.

The rearrangement links TRBV4-1 to TRBJ1-2; 7 bases align to TRBD1. V shed 4 bases and J 5 bases; nucleotides not matched to a gene: 13. From germline, CDR1 is MGHRA and CDR2 YSYEKL. The CDR3 length is 16 residues. This chain's CDR3 is CASSLHPYGQAYGYTF. Written as DNA, the CDR3 is TGCGCCAGCAGCCTACATCCCTACGGACAGGCTTATGGCTACACCTTC.

The genes are TRBV28 and TRBJ2-7; D is possibly TRBD1 or TRBD2 (5 bases each). Trimming removed 8 bases at V and 7 bases at J, with 12 bases between. CDR1 is MDHEN, CDR2 SYDVKM, per germline. This CDR3 contains 11 residues. The CDR3 protein is CASGPGGEQYF. CDR3 in DNA: TGTGCCAGCGGGCCTGGGGGTGAGCAGTACTTC.

The V gene is TRBV29-1, the J gene TRBJ2-3, with D tentatively TRBD1 (5 bases). V gave up 7 bases and J gave up 5 bases, with 13 bases separating them. The CDR3 has 12 residues. Germline CDR1 is SQVTM and CDR2 is ANQGSEA. The CDR3 DNA reads as TGCAGCGCCCAGGGTTGGGAAGATACGCAGTATTTT. Its translation is CSAQGWEDTQYF.

This clone has more than one count but fewer than ten. The rearrangement uses TRBV29-1 and TRBJ2-1, with D hard to call. Germline assignment: CDR1 SQVTM and CDR2 ANQGSEA. V lost 6 bases and J 9 bases, leaving 15 bases between the germline ends. This CDR3 is 12 amino acids long. CDR3 amino acids: CSVGRLGSEQFF. The CDR3 DNA follows: TGCAGCGTCGGACGGCTGGGAAGTGAGCAGTTCTTC.

V is TRBV19 and J is TRBJ1-5; weak D call: TRBD1 (5 bases). This CDR3 comprises 12 residues. Between the trimmed V and J ends, which lost 11 bases and 0 bases, there was a span of 8 bases. Germline V gives CDR1 LNHDA, CDR2 SQIVND (reference sequence). The CDR3 here is CAVGASNQPQHF. CDR3 sequence (DNA): TGTGCCGTCGGGGCTAGCAATCAGCCCCAGCATTTT.